These 13 T cell receptor beta chains were sequenced from one sample in a study of PD-1 blockade in mismatch repair-deficient tumors. Sequencing was performed with immunoSEQ multiplex PCR; in TCRdb, only in-frame clones are kept and a portion is missing. The table records approximately 17,000 clones, around 82% of them present only once. The specimen was PBMCs, collected about 22 weeks after starting pembrolizumab. These TCRs come from an adult with mismatch repair-deficient cancer.

This clone was seen only a few times. This rearrangement joins TRBV2 to TRBJ2-5, with 8 bases identical to TRBD2. Germline V gene sequence: CDR1 SNHLY, CDR2 FYNNEI. The CDR3 loop spans 20 amino acids. V lost 4 bases to trimming and J lost 0 bases; unmatched junction nucleotides: 19. CDR3 DNA sequence: TGTGCCAGCAGTGGCTTGGGACTAGGCGTAAATTGGGGTTACCAAGAGACCCAGTACTTC. It codes for CASSGLGLGVNWGYQETQYF.

The chain carries TRBV2 and TRBJ2-2; D call uncertain. The V end was cut by 2 bases, the J end by 5 bases, with 21 bases between. CDR1 SNHLY and CDR2 FYNNEI come from the germline V gene. CDR3 length: 18 amino acids. The chain's CDR3 is CASSETAVQVVLTGELFF. The CDR3 nucleotides are TGTGCCAGCAGTGAAACGGCCGTCCAGGTGGTATTGACCGGGGAGCTGTTTTTT.

The chain employs TRBV19 and TRBJ1-2; unclear D gene. Germline V lookup: CDR1 LNHDA, CDR2 SQIVND (reference sequence). This CDR3 is built from 12 residues. Trimming stripped 2 bases from V and 5 bases from J, with 6 bases between. CDR3 DNA: TGTGCCAGTAGTATACAGTATTATGGCTACACCTTC. Encoded protein: CASSIQYYGYTF.

The DNA for the CDR3 is TGCGCCAGCAGCCCTGGACAAACCTCCTACAATGAGCAGTTCTTC. Protein product: CASSPGQTSYNEQFF. V is TRBV5-1 and J is TRBJ2-1, with D perhaps matching TRBD1 (5 bases). The V end lost 4 bases, the J end lost 0 bases, and 11 bases lay between the germline ends. The CDR3 sequence is 15 residues long. The germline V gene has CDR1 SGHRS and CDR2 YFSETQ. Full variable domain (rest looked up from reference TRBV5-1 and TRBJ2-1): KAGVTQTPRYLIKTRGQQVTLSCSPISGHRSVSWYQQTPGQGLQFLFEYFSETQRNKGNFPGRFSGRQFSNSRSEMNVSTLELGDSALYLCASSPGQTSYNEQFFGPGTRLTVL.

The rearrangement joins TRBV5-1 to TRBJ2-3; 7 bases fit TRBD2. Trimming removed 3 bases from V and 2 bases from J; junction bases left unmatched: 9. Per the germline V gene, CDR1 is SGHRS and CDR2 is YFSETQ. The CDR3 totals 16 residues. DNA for the CDR3: TGCGCCAGCAGCTCGGGGAGGGAGGGATACACAGATACGCAGTATTTT. Amino acids: CASSSGREGYTDTQYF.

The table lists this clone with a few counts. V is TRBV10-1 and J is TRBJ1-1; D unclear. Trimming shortened V by 0 bases and J by 6 bases, and 11 bases separated the two germline ends. Germline CDR1 is WNHNN and CDR2 is SYGVQD (reference sequence). The CDR3 contains 14 residues. CDR3 in amino acids: CASSESSGSPEAFF. Written as DNA, the CDR3 is TGCGCCAGCAGTGAGTCCTCCGGGTCCCCTGAAGCTTTCTTT.

The chain recombines TRBV5-1 with TRBJ2-5; 7 bases align to TRBD1. CDR3 length: 15 residues. Germline V gives CDR1 SGHRS, CDR2 YFSETQ. V was pared by 0 bases and J by 3 bases, with 5 bases of the junction left unmatched. The CDR3 sequence is CASSLAYGTEETQYF. The CDR3 DNA sequence: TGCGCCAGCAGCTTGGCCTACGGGACAGAAGAGACCCAGTACTTC.

The CDR3 bases are TGTGCCAGCAGCTTAGGGACAGGGCCTCACTACGAGCAGTACTTC. As protein: CASSLGTGPHYEQYF. The V gene is TRBV11-1, the J gene TRBJ2-7; 8 bases are shared with TRBD1. The germline V gene encodes CDR1 SGHAT and CDR2 FQDESV (reference sequence). Trimming cost V 1 base and J 3 bases; bases outside gene matches: 5. CDR3 length: 15 residues.

The CDR3 DNA sequence: TGTGCCAGCTCACAACTAGCGGGAGTAGGGGAGACCCAGTACTTC. Protein sequence: CASSQLAGVGETQYF. The genes are TRBV18 and TRBJ2-5, with 11 bases identical to TRBD2. Per the germline V gene, CDR1 is KGHSH and CDR2 is LQKENI. Unmatched junction bases numbered 6, after V lost 4 bases and J lost 5 bases. The CDR3 totals 15 residues.

Here the CDR3 reads CASSPYGGSGEQYF. For the CDR3, the DNA is TGTGCCAGCAGCCCCTATGGGGGCTCCGGGGAGCAGTACTTC. The chain is built from TRBV6-5 and TRBJ2-7; D possibly corresponds to TRBD1 (6 bases). Trimming pared 6 bases from V and 7 bases from J, leaving 19 bases between. The CDR3 covers 14 residues. Germline V gene data show CDR1 as MNHEY and CDR2 as SVGAGI.

As for this clone: Germline and junction disagree at one end, which may indicate a read error. This chain joins TRBV2 and TRBJ2-1; 16 bases agree with TRBD2. Germline V lookup: CDR1 SNHLY, CDR2 FYNNEI. The CDR3 runs 13 residues. CDR3 region: CAWTGLAGGPSLF. CDR3 sequence (DNA): TGTGCCTGGACGGGACTAGCGGGAGGGCCGTCGCTCTTC.

Only a few counts were recorded for this clone. The chain is built from TRBV5-5 and TRBJ1-1; no firm D call. The CDR3 consists of 13 residues. Germline assignment: CDR1 SGHKS and CDR2 YYEKEE (reference sequence). Deletions cut 1 base from V and 4 bases from J, with 8 bases between. CDR3 region: CASSLSPGTEAFF. CDR3 DNA: TGTGCCAGCAGCTTGTCCCCCGGCACTGAAGCTTTCTTT. Variable domain in full (rest from reference TRBV5-5 and TRBJ1-1): DAGVTQSPTHLIKTRGQQVTLRCSPISGHKSVSWYQQVLGQGPQFIFQYYEKEERGRGNFPDRFSARQFPNYSSELNVNALLLGDSALYLCASSLSPGTEAFFGQGTRLTVV.

This rearrangement joins TRBV25-1 to TRBJ1-4, with D maybe TRBD1 (5 bases). Germline lookup yields CDR1 MGHDK and CDR2 SYGVNS. This CDR3 has 13 residues. V was cut by 2 bases and J by 8 bases, with 9 bases left in between. CDR3 sequence reads: CASSEPGKEKLFF. In DNA form, the CDR3 reads TGTGCCAGCAGTGAACCAGGGAAGGAAAAACTGTTTTTT.